A selection of T cell receptor beta chains follows, all from one sample in a study of breast tumors, draining lymph nodes, adjacent tissues. TCRdb ran MiXCR on the multiplex PCR reads and lists one entry per CDR3 protein. Here the sample spans some 85,000 distinct CDR3 sequences, approximately 31% being singletons. The sequenced material came from axillary lymph node tissue. These receptors came from a female donor with breast cancer. Some clones in this sample may be carry-over from other donors' samples. Both conserved end residues are trimmed from each CDR3. D genes are given only for firm matches.

>TRBV19|TRBJ2-1|NA|12
ASSLAGGVDEQF
>TRBV2|TRBJ2-7|NA|12
ASSEAEARHEQY
>TRBV2|TRBJ1-1|NA|13
ASRNPMYGNTEAF
>TRBV11-3|TRBJ2-3|TRBD2|13
ASSFRGAGADTQY
>TRBV28|TRBJ2-7|NA|12
ASSTTRTSKAQY
>TRBV6-5|TRBJ2-7|NA|12
ASLPRDNPYEQY
>TRBV6-5|TRBJ2-1|TRBD2|12
ASRLAGDSNEQF
>TRBV5-4|TRBJ1-4|TRBD1|13
ASSARQGGSEKLF
>TRBV30|TRBJ2-2|TRBD1|12
AWDRTGRGGELF
>TRBV12-3/TRBV12-4|TRBJ1-1|NA|10
ASSSVRTEAF
>TRBV6-1|TRBJ2-7|TRBD2|14
ASRLAGFTAIYEQY
>TRBV14|TRBJ1-1|NA|13
ASSQFLGARGEAF
>TRBV20-1|TRBJ1-1|NA|12
SALRQSLNTEAS
>TRBV19|TRBJ1-1|NA|11
ASGQAGAPGAF
>TRBV7-3|TRBJ1-2|NA|11
ASSFGQNYGYT
>TRBV12-3/TRBV12-4|TRBJ1-6|NA|10
ASGVWGSPLH
>TRBV4-1|TRBJ1-6|NA|14
ASSQSGVSYNSPLH
>TRBV20-1|TRBJ2-7|TRBD2|12
SARDRKAGGSKY
>TRBV5-1|TRBJ2-1|TRBD2|14
ASSLGLAGGYNEQF
>TRBV6-2/TRBV6-3|TRBJ1-6|TRBD1|13
ASSYDRVGDSPLH
>TRBV2|TRBJ2-7|NA|12
ASSEMAGPYEQY
>TRBV7-9|TRBJ2-1|NA|14
ASSPPGWSSYNEQF
>TRBV6-2/TRBV6-3|TRBJ2-7|TRBD2|13
ASRVTSGIAYEQY